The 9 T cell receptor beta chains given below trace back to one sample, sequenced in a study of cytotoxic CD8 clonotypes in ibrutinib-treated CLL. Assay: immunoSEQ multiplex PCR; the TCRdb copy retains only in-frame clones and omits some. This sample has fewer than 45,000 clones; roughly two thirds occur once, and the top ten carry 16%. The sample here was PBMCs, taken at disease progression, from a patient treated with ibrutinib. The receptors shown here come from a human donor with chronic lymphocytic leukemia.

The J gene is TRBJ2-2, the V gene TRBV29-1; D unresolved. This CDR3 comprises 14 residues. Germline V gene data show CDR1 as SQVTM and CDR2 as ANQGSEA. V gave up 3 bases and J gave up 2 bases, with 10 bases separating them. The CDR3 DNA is TGCAGCGTTGACGGGCAGTTAAACACCGGGGAGCTGTTTTTT. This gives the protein CSVDGQLNTGELFF.

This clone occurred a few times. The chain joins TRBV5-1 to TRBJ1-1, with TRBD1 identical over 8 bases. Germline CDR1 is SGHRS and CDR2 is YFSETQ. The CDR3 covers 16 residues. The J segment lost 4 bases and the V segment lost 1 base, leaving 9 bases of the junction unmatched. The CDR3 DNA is TGCGCCAGCAGCTTGAGTTCCAGGGGGCTGGGCACTGAAGCTTTCTTT. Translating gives CASSLSSRGLGTEAFF.

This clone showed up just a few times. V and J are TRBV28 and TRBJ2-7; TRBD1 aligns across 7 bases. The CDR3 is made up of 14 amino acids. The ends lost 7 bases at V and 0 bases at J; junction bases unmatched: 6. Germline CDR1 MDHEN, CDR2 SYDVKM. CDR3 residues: CASNQQGPSYEQYF. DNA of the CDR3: TGTGCCAGCAATCAACAGGGGCCCTCCTACGAGCAGTACTTC.

The DNA of the CDR3 is TGTGCCAGCCTTGAGAAGGGCGGGGAGACCCAGTACTTC. Translated, it gives CASLEKGGETQYF. The chain joins TRBV6-1 to TRBJ2-5; possibly TRBD2 for D (5 bases). Germline V CDR1 and CDR2: MNHNS, SASEGT. V lost 8 bases and J 5 bases, leaving 15 bases between the germline ends. The CDR3 has 13 residues.

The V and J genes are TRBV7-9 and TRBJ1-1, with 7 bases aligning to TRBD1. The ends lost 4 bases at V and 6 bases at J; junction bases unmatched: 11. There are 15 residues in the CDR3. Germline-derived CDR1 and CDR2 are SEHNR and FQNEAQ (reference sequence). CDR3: CASSSTGVRVAEAFF. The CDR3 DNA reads TGTGCCAGCAGCTCTACAGGGGTTCGGGTCGCTGAAGCTTTCTTT. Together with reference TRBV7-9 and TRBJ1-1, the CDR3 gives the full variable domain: DTGVSQNPRHKITKRGQNVTFRCDPISEHNRLYWYRQTLGQGPEFLTYFQNEAQLEKSRLLSDRFSAERPKGSFSTLEIQRTEQGDSAMYLCASSSTGVRVAEAFFGQGTRLTVV.

The CDR3 nucleotides are TGTGCCATCAGTTTGGACAGTAACACAGATACGCAGTATTTT. It encodes CAISLDSNTDTQYF. V and J are TRBV10-3 and TRBJ2-3, with D maybe TRBD1 (6 bases). Germline-derived CDR1 and CDR2 are ENHRY and SYGVKD. CDR3 length: 14 residues. V was trimmed by 5 bases and J by 2 bases, leaving 11 bases between them.

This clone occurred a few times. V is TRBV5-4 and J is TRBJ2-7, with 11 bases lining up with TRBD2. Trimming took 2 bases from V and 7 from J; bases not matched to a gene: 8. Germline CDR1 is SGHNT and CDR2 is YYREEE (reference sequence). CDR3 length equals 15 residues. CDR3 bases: TGTGCCAGCAGCTTTAGCGGGGGGGCAGATGGAGAGCAGTACTTC. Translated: CASSFSGGADGEQYF.

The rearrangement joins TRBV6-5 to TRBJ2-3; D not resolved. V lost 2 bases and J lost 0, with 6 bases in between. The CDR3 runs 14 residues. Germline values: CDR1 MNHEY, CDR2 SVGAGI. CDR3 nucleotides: TGTGCCAGCAGTTACCAGTCTAGCACAGATACGCAGTATTTT. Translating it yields CASSYQSSTDTQYF.

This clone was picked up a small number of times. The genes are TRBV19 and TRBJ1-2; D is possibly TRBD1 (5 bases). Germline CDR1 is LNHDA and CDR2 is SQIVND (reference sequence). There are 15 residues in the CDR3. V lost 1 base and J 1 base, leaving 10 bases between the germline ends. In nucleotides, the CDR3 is TGTGCCAGTAGTATAGCCTCGACAGATAACTATGGCTACACCTTC. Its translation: CASSIASTDNYGYTF.